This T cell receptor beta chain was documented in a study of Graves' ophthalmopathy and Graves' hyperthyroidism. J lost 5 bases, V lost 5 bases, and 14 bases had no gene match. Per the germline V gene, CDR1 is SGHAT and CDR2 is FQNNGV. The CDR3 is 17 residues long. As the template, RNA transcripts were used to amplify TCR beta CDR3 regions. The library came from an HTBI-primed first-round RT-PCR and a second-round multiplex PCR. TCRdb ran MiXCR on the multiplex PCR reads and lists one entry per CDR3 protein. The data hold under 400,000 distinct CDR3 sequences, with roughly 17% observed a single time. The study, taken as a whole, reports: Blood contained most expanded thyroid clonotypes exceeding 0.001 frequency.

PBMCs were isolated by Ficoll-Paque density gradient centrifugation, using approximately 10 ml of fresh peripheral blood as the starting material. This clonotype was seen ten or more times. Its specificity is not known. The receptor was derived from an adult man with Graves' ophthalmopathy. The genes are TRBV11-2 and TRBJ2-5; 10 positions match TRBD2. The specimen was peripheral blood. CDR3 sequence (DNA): TGTGCCAGCAGCCCCGGCCGGACTAGCGGCCACGTGGAGACCCAGTACTTC. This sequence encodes CASSPGRTSGHVETQYF.